A selection of T cell receptor beta chains follows, all from one sample in a study of cytotoxic CD8 clonotypes in ibrutinib-treated CLL. The table came from immunoSEQ multiplex PCR; TCRdb's copy has only in-frame clones and leaves some out. The sample lists 65,000 to 85,000 clones, about nine tenths occurring once. The sample consisted of PBMCs, taken after 12 months of ibrutinib treatment. The receptors shown here come from a human donor with chronic lymphocytic leukemia. Each CDR3 is given with its conserved first and last residue. The D gene is left open where the match is weak.

TRBV5-6,TRBJ1-5,.,CASTRRPGVEPQHF,TGTGCCAGCACCCGTAGGCCAGGAGTAGAGCCCCAGCATTTT
TRBV11-3,TRBJ2-3,TRBD1,CASSQGQGGDTQYF,TGTGCCAGCAGCCAGGGACAGGGAGGAGATACGCAGTATTTT
TRBV18,TRBJ2-1,TRBD2,CASFELAGDEQFF,TGTGCCAGCTTCGAACTAGCGGGAGATGAGCAGTTCTTC
TRBV10-1,TRBJ1-4,.,CASFLPGSDRREKLFF,TGCGCCAGCTTCCTACCCGGTTCGGACCGACGGGAAAAACTGTTTTTT
TRBV5-1,TRBJ2-5,TRBD2,CASSYGTSGGQLQETQYF,TGCGCCAGCAGCTACGGGACTAGCGGGGGGCAACTCCAAGAGACCCAGTACTTC
TRBV27,TRBJ1-4,TRBD1,CASSQFGQEGKKLFF,TGTGCCAGCAGTCAATTCGGACAGGAGGGGAAAAAACTGTTTTTT
TRBV7-2,TRBJ2-1,TRBD2,CASSTALIASGGNEQFF,TGTGCCAGCAGCACCGCGCTGATCGCTAGCGGAGGAAATGAGCAGTTCTTC
TRBV11-3,TRBJ2-7,.,CASSLDDRRRYEQYF,TGTGCCAGCAGCTTAGACGACAGGAGGCGCTACGAGCAGTACTTC
TRBV30,TRBJ2-1,.,CAWSKNSYNEQFF,TGTGCCTGGAGTAAAAACTCCTACAATGAGCAGTTCTTC
TRBV7-3,TRBJ1-2,.,CASSLNPARYGYTF,TGTGCCAGCAGCTTAAATCCCGCTAGATATGGCTACACCTTC
TRBV11-2,TRBJ2-1,.,CASSLVVGSYNEQFF,TGTGCCAGCAGCTTAGTGGTTGGCTCCTACAATGAGCAGTTCTTC
TRBV6-6,TRBJ2-1,.,CASSYGQASSYNEQFF,TGTGCCAGCAGTTATGGACAAGCGAGCTCCTACAATGAGCAGTTCTTC